The entry below gives a single T cell receptor beta chain sequence along with its context. Its cognate antigen is unknown. This specimen includes other DNA sequences encoding the same CDR3. CEF-cultured naive and memory CD4+ T cell DNA got survey-level sequencing. The method was immunoSEQ multiplex PCR; TCRdb's version includes in-frame clones alone and lacks a portion of them. The data hold 35,000 to 45,000 clones, with about 80% observed a single time. The data derive from a study of CD4 T cells in relation to SARS-CoV-2 and coronaviruses. The overall study: Convalescent donors were aged about 20 to 80, with median approximately 40 years.

Germline trimming cut 5 bases from V and 9 bases from J; bases unmatched to any gene: 12. There are 16 residues in the CDR3. Germline V gene sequence: CDR1 MNHEY, CDR2 SVGEGT. Study-level findings and limits: Pre-pandemic and post-infection samples never came from the same donor.

Naive and memory CD4+ T cells came from enriched cryopreserved PBMCs. The chain couples TRBV6-2 or TRBV6-3 to TRBJ1-6, with TRBD1 identical over 8 bases. The material sequenced was naive CD4+ T cells from PBMCs, cultured in vitro. Subset here: naive CD4+ T cells isolated by negative enrichment. This receptor was obtained from an adult with COVID-19. This CDR3 is CASSTNDRGGGSPLHF. The DNA of the CDR3 is TGTGCCAGCAGTACTAACGACAGGGGAGGCGGTTCACCCCTCCACTTT.